Listed below are T cell receptor beta chains from one sample, sequenced in a study of blood T cell repertoires in COVID-19. Produced via immunoSEQ multiplex PCR; TCRdb's table is partial and in-frame only. The sample holds under 65,000 clones; approximately 90% are singletons and the top ten take around a sixth. Material: peripheral blood. These receptors were collected from an older man with acute or convalescent COVID-19. The CDR3 runs from the conserved cysteine through the conserved F or W. A D gene is named only where the DNA matches it firmly. Rows give clone size only sometimes, using once, few, many, or a class for an expanded clone.

d_gene,j_gene,len,abundance,v_gene,CDR3aa,CDR3nt
NA,TRBJ2-7,12,NA,TRBV12-3/TRBV12-4,CASSSPPGEQYF,TGTGCCAGCAGTTCCCCCCCGGGCGAGCAGTACTTC
TRBD1,TRBJ1-4,18,NA,TRBV5-1,CASSLAAGTGESGEKLFF,TGCGCCAGCAGCTTGGCCGCCGGGACAGGGGAGTCGGGTGAAAAACTGTTTTTT
TRBD2,TRBJ2-3,18,NA,TRBV6-1,CASSGPFGGKTRTDTQYF,TGTGCCAGCAGTGGCCCTTTCGGGGGGAAAACTCGCACAGATACGCAGTATTTT
NA,TRBJ1-6,18,NA,TRBV4-1,CASSQDISGGVLYSPLHF,TGCGCCAGCAGCCAAGATATTTCGGGGGGCGTTCTTTATTCACCCCTCCACTTT
TRBD1,TRBJ1-6,13,once,TRBV7-6,CASSPGQGSPLHF,TGTGCCAGCAGCCCCGGACAGGGATCACCCCTCCACTTT
TRBD1,TRBJ1-2,14,NA,TRBV11-2,CASSNGQGYYGYTF,TGTGCCAGCAGCAACGGACAGGGGTACTATGGCTACACCTTC
NA,TRBJ2-6,14,NA,TRBV30,CAWSPGSGANVLTF,TGTGCCTGGAGCCCGGGATCTGGGGCCAACGTCCTGACTTTC
NA,TRBJ1-3,16,once,TRBV4-1,CASSQDPGSNGNTIYF,TGCGCCAGCAGCCAAGATCCCGGGAGCAATGGAAACACCATATATTTT
TRBD2,TRBJ2-3,17,NA,TRBV14,CASSPGLAGGPVDTQYF,TGTGCCAGCAGCCCGGGACTAGCGGGGGGGCCGGTAGATACGCAGTATTTT
NA,TRBJ1-2,14,NA,TRBV19,CASSLGGPDYGYTF,TGTGCCAGTAGTCTCGGGGGTCCCGACTATGGCTACACCTTC
NA,TRBJ1-1,14,few,TRBV19,CASSIIPSNTEAFF,TGTGCCAGTAGTATCATCCCGAGTAACACTGAAGCTTTCTTT
TRBD1,TRBJ2-7,18,NA,TRBV3-1/TRBV3-2,CASSHVKATRTGSYEQYF,TGTGCCAGCAGCCACGTAAAAGCTACTCGGACAGGCTCCTACGAGCAGTACTTC
NA,TRBJ1-5,14,NA,TRBV2,CASSEASLNQPQHF,TGTGCCAGCAGTGAAGCTTCACTTAATCAGCCCCAGCATTTT
NA,TRBJ1-5,16,few,TRBV10-3,CAISELGGVGDQPQHF,TGTGCCATCAGTGAGTTAGGAGGGGTGGGGGATCAGCCCCAGCATTTT
NA,TRBJ1-2,16,NA,TRBV7-3,CASSLSFGDSDYGYTF,TGTGCCAGCAGCTTAAGTTTTGGCGACAGTGACTATGGCTACACCTTC
TRBD1,TRBJ2-7,13,NA,TRBV29-1,CSVSDRVNYEQYF,TGCAGCGTCTCGGACAGGGTCAACTACGAGCAGTACTTC
NA,TRBJ2-3,14,NA,TRBV11-2,CASSLGWQADTQYF,TGTGCCAGCAGCTTAGGGTGGCAAGCGGATACGCAGTATTTT
NA,TRBJ2-6,13,NA,TRBV29-1,CSVEPRGANVLTF,TGCAGCGTTGAACCCAGGGGGGCCAACGTCCTGACTTTC
NA,TRBJ1-3,15,NA,TRBV9,CASSVRGGSGNTIYF,TGTGCCAGCAGCGTAAGAGGGGGCTCTGGAAACACCATATATTTT
TRBD1,TRBJ1-1,13,NA,TRBV5-6,CASSPWDSDEAFF,TGTGCCAGCAGCCCATGGGACAGTGATGAAGCTTTCTTT
NA,TRBJ2-5,13,NA,TRBV2,CASSESLAETQYF,TGTGCCAGCAGTGAAAGTTTAGCGGAGACCCAGTACTTC
NA,TRBJ2-7,11,NA,TRBV6-6,CASSSEYEQYF,TGTGCCAGCAGCTCCGAGTACGAGCAGTACTTC
TRBD1,TRBJ2-7,15,NA,TRBV2,CASRGNRGLSYEQYF,TGTGCCAGCAGGGGGAACAGGGGTCTCTCCTACGAGCAGTACTTC
TRBD1,TRBJ1-6,15,NA,TRBV6-5,CASRASGQNNSPLHF,TGTGCCAGCAGAGCTTCGGGACAGAATAATTCACCCCTCCACTTT
NA,TRBJ2-7,14,NA,TRBV7-9,CASSYTGNSYEQYF,TGTGCCAGCAGCTACACCGGGAACTCCTACGAGCAGTACTTC
NA,TRBJ2-5,16,NA,TRBV24-1,CATSDTQGGLRETQYF,TGTGCCACCAGTGACACACAGGGAGGGCTGCGAGAGACCCAGTACTTC
TRBD2,TRBJ2-7,15,NA,TRBV7-2,CASSTTSGGSYEQYF,TGTGCCAGCAGCACCACTAGCGGTGGCTCCTACGAGCAGTACTTC
TRBD2,TRBJ2-2,17,NA,TRBV2,CASTGRLAGGNTGELFF,TGTGCCAGCACAGGAAGGCTAGCGGGGGGGAACACCGGGGAGCTGTTTTTT
NA,TRBJ2-3,14,NA,TRBV7-9,CASSFSLGTDTQYF,TGTGCCAGCAGCTTCTCACTGGGCACAGATACGCAGTATTTT
NA,TRBJ2-7,11,NA,TRBV30,CAWSVRYEQYF,TGTGCCTGGAGTGTCAGGTACGAGCAGTACTTC
NA,TRBJ2-6,13,once,TRBV27,CASRRLEGSVLTF,TGTGCCAGCAGAAGACTGGAGGGTAGCGTCCTGACTTTC
TRBD2,TRBJ2-5,15,NA,TRBV5-1,CASSLSFGGGETQYF,TGCGCCAGCAGCTTGAGCTTTGGCGGGGGAGAGACCCAGTACTTC
NA,TRBJ2-5,14,few,TRBV19,CASSIAGEQETQYF,TGTGCCAGTAGTATAGCCGGGGAGCAAGAGACCCAGTACTTC
NA,TRBJ2-7,15,NA,TRBV20-1,CSASLQSASSYEQYF,TGCAGTGCTAGTCTACAGTCTGCCTCCTCCTACGAGCAGTACTTC
TRBD2,TRBJ2-5,15,NA,TRBV3-1/TRBV3-2,CASSQGGTSRETQYF,TGTGCCAGCAGCCAAGGCGGGACTAGTAGAGAGACCCAGTACTTC
NA,TRBJ2-7,13,NA,TRBV3-1/TRBV3-2,CASSQELRSEQYF,TGTGCCAGCAGCCAAGAATTGCGCTCCGAGCAGTACTTC
TRBD1,TRBJ1-6,15,NA,TRBV6-1,CASSESAGGNSPLHF,TGTGCCAGCAGTGAATCGGCAGGGGGGAATTCACCCCTCCACTTT
TRBD1,TRBJ1-1,17,NA,TRBV5-4,CASSLGLGQGADTEAFF,TGTGCCAGCAGCTTGGGACTGGGACAGGGGGCGGACACTGAAGCTTTCTTT
TRBD1,TRBJ2-7,17,NA,TRBV28,CASRPSSTGGGLYEQYF,TGTGCCAGCAGGCCATCCTCGACAGGGGGAGGGCTTTACGAGCAGTACTTC
TRBD1,TRBJ1-5,13,NA,TRBV12-3/TRBV12-4,CASRQGFGQPQHF,TGTGCCAGCAGACAGGGGTTTGGTCAGCCCCAGCATTTT
NA,TRBJ1-1,16,NA,TRBV15,CATSRASGLGNTEAFF,TGTGCCACCAGCAGGGCTTCGGGACTAGGGAACACTGAAGCTTTCTTT
TRBD2,TRBJ2-2,15,NA,TRBV20-1,CSASQLAGVTGELFF,TGCAGTGCTAGTCAACTAGCGGGGGTCACCGGGGAGCTGTTTTTT
NA,TRBJ1-5,15,NA,TRBV30,CAWSFGQVGNQPQHF,TGTGCCTGGAGTTTTGGGCAGGTAGGCAATCAGCCCCAGCATTTT
NA,TRBJ2-5,14,NA,TRBV6-1,CASSEPGERETQYF,TGTGCCAGCAGTGAGCCAGGGGAAAGGGAGACCCAGTACTTC
TRBD2,TRBJ2-7,19,NA,TRBV27,CASSFYPTEGRGASYEQYF,TGTGCCAGCAGTTTCTACCCTACCGAGGGGCGGGGGGCCTCCTACGAGCAGTACTTC
NA,TRBJ1-2,14,NA,TRBV10-3,CAISDGQANYGYTF,TGTGCCATCAGTGATGGTCAGGCAAACTATGGCTACACCTTC
TRBD1,TRBJ2-1,16,NA,TRBV4-1,CASSQAQGATYNEQFF,TGCGCCAGCAGCCAGGCACAGGGGGCGACCTACAATGAGCAGTTCTTC
NA,TRBJ1-2,14,NA,TRBV19,CATRFSTGGYGYTF,TGTGCCACCCGATTTTCGACAGGTGGCTATGGCTACACCTTC
NA,TRBJ2-1,12,NA,TRBV29-1,CSGTTGYNEQFF,TGCAGCGGGACAACAGGGTACAATGAGCAGTTCTTC
NA,TRBJ1-1,13,NA,TRBV2,CASRRTPNTEAFF,TGTGCCAGCAGGAGGACACCGAACACTGAAGCTTTCTTT
NA,TRBJ1-2,16,NA,TRBV7-2,CASSLGGVGGERGYTF,TGTGCCAGCAGCTTAGGAGGAGTGGGAGGGGAGCGTGGCTACACCTTC